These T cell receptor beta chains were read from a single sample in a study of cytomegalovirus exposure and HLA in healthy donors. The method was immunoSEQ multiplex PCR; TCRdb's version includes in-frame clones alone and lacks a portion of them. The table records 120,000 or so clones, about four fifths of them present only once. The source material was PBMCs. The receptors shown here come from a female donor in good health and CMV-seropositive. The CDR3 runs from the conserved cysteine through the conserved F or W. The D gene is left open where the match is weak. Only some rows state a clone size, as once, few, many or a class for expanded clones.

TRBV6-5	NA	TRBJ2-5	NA	TGTGCCAGCAGTCGACAGGCCGGGGCCCAGTACTTC	CASSRQAGAQYF
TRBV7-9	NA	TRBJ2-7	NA	TGTTCCAGCAGCGCGAGTTCGGAGCAGTACTTC	CSSSASSEQYF
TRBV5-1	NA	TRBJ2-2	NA	TGCGCCAGCAGCTTGGACAGCTCTAACACCGGGGAGCTGTTTTTT	CASSLDSSNTGELFF
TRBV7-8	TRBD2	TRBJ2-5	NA	TGTGCCAGCAGCTTAGAAAGCGGGGGGGCGGAGACCCAGTACTTC	CASSLESGGAETQYF
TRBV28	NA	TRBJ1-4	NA	TGTGCCAGCAGTTTACAACGGGGGGGTAATGAAAAACTGTTTTTT	CASSLQRGGNEKLFF
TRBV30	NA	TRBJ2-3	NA	TGTGCCTGGAGTTCCGGGGGTTCAGATACGCAGTATTTT	CAWSSGGSDTQYF
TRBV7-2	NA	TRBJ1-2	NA	TGTGCCAGCCGAACCTCGACAGCCCCTAACTATGGCTACACCTTC	CASRTSTAPNYGYTF
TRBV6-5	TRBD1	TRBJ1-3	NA	TGTGCCAGCAGTTTGGACAGGAGAATCTCTGGAAACACCATATATTTT	CASSLDRRISGNTIYF
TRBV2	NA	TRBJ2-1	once	TGTGCCAGCAGTGACCAGGCAGGGCTCAATGAGCAGTTCTTC	CASSDQAGLNEQFF
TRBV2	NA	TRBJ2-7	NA	TGTGCCAGCAGTGAAGTGGTAGATCCCGCCTACGAGCAGTACTTC	CASSEVVDPAYEQYF
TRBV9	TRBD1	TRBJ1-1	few	TGTGCCAGCAGCGGAGCCAGACAGGGGAGCACTGAAGCTTTCTTT	CASSGARQGSTEAFF
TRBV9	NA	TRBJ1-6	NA	TGTGCCAGCAGCGCCACAGTTAATTCACCCCTCCACTTT	CASSATVNSPLHF
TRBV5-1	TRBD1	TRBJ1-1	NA	TGCGCCAGCAGCCGGGGACAGGGGGGCGCCAACACTGAAGCTTTCTTT	CASSRGQGGANTEAFF
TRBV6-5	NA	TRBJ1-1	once	TGTGCCAGCAGTTACGGGGGGGCGCTGGGGGCTTTCTTT	CASSYGGALGAFF
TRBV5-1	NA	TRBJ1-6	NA	TGCGCCAGCAGCTTGGAAGGGAGGGATTCACCCCTCCACTTT	CASSLEGRDSPLHF
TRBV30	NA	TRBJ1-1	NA	TGTGCCTGGAGTGTAGGGCGGGCCTATGAAGCTTTCTTT	CAWSVGRAYEAFF
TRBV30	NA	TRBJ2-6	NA	TGTGCCTGGAAGAGGGCTGGGGCCAACGTCCTGACTTTC	CAWKRAGANVLTF
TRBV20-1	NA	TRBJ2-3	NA	TGCAGTGCCCCTGACATAGATACGCAGTATTTT	CSAPDIDTQYF
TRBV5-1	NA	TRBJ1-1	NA	TGCGCCAGCAGCCTCATCGGGGGGCCCACTGAAGCTTTCTTT	CASSLIGGPTEAFF
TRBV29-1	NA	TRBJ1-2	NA	TGCAGCGTTGAAGCCGGGACACACAACTATGGCTACACCTTC	CSVEAGTHNYGYTF
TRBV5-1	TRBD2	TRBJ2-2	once	TGCGCCAGCAGCTTATGGGGGGGAACCGGGGAGCTGTTTTTT	CASSLWGGTGELFF
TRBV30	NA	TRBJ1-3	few	TGTGCCTCGTCCGGGGTGTCTGGAAACACCATATATTTT	CASSGVSGNTIYF
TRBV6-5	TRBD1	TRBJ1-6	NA	TGTGCCAGCAGAGGGACAGCTATAAGAAATTCACCCCTCCACTTT	CASRGTAIRNSPLHF
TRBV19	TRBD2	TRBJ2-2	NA	TGTGCCAGTAGTATATGGCGGGGGATCCCCGGGGAGCTGTTTTTT	CASSIWRGIPGELFF
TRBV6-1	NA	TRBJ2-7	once	TGTGCCAGCAAGACGCACCGGGACTTGGCCTACGAGCAGTACTTC	CASKTHRDLAYEQYF
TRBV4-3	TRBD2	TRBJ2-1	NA	TGCGCCAGCAGCCAAGATCGGGCCGGGGGGAATGAGCAGTTCTTC	CASSQDRAGGNEQFF
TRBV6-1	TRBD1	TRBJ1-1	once	TGTGCCAGCAGTGGCGACAGGGGGCTGACTGAAGCTTTCTTT	CASSGDRGLTEAFF
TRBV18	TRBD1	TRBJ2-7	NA	TGTGCCAGCTCACCCACGGCCCAGGGGGCTTACGAGCAGTACTTC	CASSPTAQGAYEQYF
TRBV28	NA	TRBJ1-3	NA	TGTGCCAGCCTTACTACCTCTGGAAACACCATATATTTT	CASLTTSGNTIYF
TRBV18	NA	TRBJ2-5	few	TGTGCCAGCTCACCTATCCAAGAGACCCAGTACTTC	CASSPIQETQYF
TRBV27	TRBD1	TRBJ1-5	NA	TGTGCCAGCAGTTTATCATCAGGGGGCCAGCCCCAGCATTTT	CASSLSSGGQPQHF
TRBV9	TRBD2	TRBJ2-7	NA	TGTGCCAGCAGCCCGGGGGGAGGCGTTTATATCGAGCAGTACTTC	CASSPGGGVYIEQYF
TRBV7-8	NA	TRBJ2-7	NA	TGTGCCAGCACTCAAGGAGGGTACGAGCAGTACTTC	CASTQGGYEQYF
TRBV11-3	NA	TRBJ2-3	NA	TGTGCCAGCAGCTCCGGGGGAGATACGCAGTATTTT	CASSSGGDTQYF
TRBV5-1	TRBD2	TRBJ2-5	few	TGCGCCAGCAGCTTTGATGTGGGGGGGGTCGAGACCCAGTACTTC	CASSFDVGGVETQYF
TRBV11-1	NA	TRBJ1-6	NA	TGTGCCAGCAGCTTAAATTCGCAGGGATATTCACCCCTCCACTTT	CASSLNSQGYSPLHF
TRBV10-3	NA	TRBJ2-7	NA	TGTGCCATCAGGGACAGTCACAGCTCCTACGAGCAGTACTTC	CAIRDSHSSYEQYF
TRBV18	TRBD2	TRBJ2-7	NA	TGTGCCAGCTCACCACTGGAACGGGGGGGCCGGGGCGAGCAGTACTTC	CASSPLERGGRGEQYF
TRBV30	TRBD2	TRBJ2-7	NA	TGTGCCTGGAGCTGGCTAGCGGGGGACTACGAGCAGTACTTC	CAWSWLAGDYEQYF
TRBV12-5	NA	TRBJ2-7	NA	TGTGCTAGTGGTCTGGACAGCCAGTCCTACGAGCAGTACTTC	CASGLDSQSYEQYF